The clone carrying this T cell receptor beta chain has only a few counts. CDR3 and TCR beta VDJ profiling relied on a genomic DNA template. TCRdb re-called the reads through MiXCR, storing one row per CDR3 protein. The sample shows 150,000 to 200,000 distinct CDR3 sequences, around 45% of them seen only once. This record comes from a study of CD8+CD57+ T cells in acquired aplastic anemia. Looking at the study overall: There were roughly 10 million reads, on average, for CD4+ cells from healthy donors.

Germline V lookup: CDR1 LNHNV, CDR2 YYDKDF (reference sequence). V lost 5 bases and J lost 6; bases outside the gene matches: 5. This CDR3 has 14 amino acids. The chain is built from TRBV15 and TRBJ2-7, with 12 bases matching TRBD2. The sequence was collected from a human donor in good health. Material: sorted CD4+, CD8+, or CD8+CD57+ T cells (not recorded which) from PBMCs. The chain's CDR3 is CATSLRTSGVEQYF. The DNA of the CDR3 is TGTGCCACCAGCTTAAGGACTAGCGGGGTCGAGCAGTACTTC.